Below, 8 T cell receptor beta chains from the same sample are listed, as sequenced in a study of CD8+CD57+ T cells in acquired aplastic anemia (dated by TCRdb to about 2018). Patients chosen for sequencing had shown expansion of CD8+CD57+ cells by flow cytometry. TCRdb lists the instrument as Illumina HiSeq 2000. Genomic DNA served as template for TCR beta VDJ combination and CDR3 sequence profiling. TCRdb reworked the public reads: Q25 trimming with fastp, MiXCR clone assembly, productive beta chains retained. All rows with the same CDR3 protein become a single entry with the most common DNA and genes. The sample includes about 190,000 distinct CDR3 sequences, with roughly half observed a single time. Jointly, the top ten make up approximately 9.4% of the sample. Sequencing input: sorted CD4+, CD8+, or CD8+CD57+ T cells (not recorded which) from PBMCs. Receptor source: a human donor with aplastic anemia.

The chain is built from TRBV10-2 and TRBJ2-5, with 8 bases lining up with TRBD2. This CDR3 has 15 residues. The V gene end was trimmed by 3 bases and the J gene end by 0 bases; junction bases not matched to a gene: 3. Germline values: CDR1 WSHSY, CDR2 SAAADI. Here the CDR3 reads CASSDERGNQETQYF. The CDR3 DNA sequence: TGCGCCAGCAGTGATGAGCGGGGGAACCAAGAGACCCAGTACTTC.

The table lists this clonotype with a count of one. The CDR3: CARPTSGSRDTQYF. The CDR3 DNA reads TGTGCTCGACCTACTAGCGGGAGTAGAGATACGCAGTATTTT. The chain carries TRBV19 and TRBJ2-3, with TRBD2 identical over 11 bases. Germline V gene data show CDR1 as LNHDA and CDR2 as SQIVND (reference sequence). The CDR3 runs to 14 residues. Based on the CDR3 plus reference TRBV19 and TRBJ2-3, the full variable domain is DGGITQSPKYLFRKEGQNVTLSCEQNLNHDAMYWYRQDPGQGLRLIYYSQIVNDFQKGDIAEGYSVSREKKESFPLTVTSAQKNPTAFYLCARPTSGSRDTQYFGPGTRLTVL.

This clonotype appeared many times. This chain connects TRBV12-3 or TRBV12-4 to TRBJ2-3; unclear D gene. Deletions cut 5 bases from V and 4 bases from J, with 7 bases between. The CDR3 extends over 12 amino acids. The CDR3 sequence: CASSPPPDTQYF. CDR3 sequence (DNA): TGTGCCAGCAGTCCCCCCCCAGATACGCAGTATTTT.

The chain is built from TRBV7-2 and TRBJ2-7; TRBD1 agrees at 7 bases. The V and J ends lost 7 bases and 3 bases, in that order; junction bases with no gene match: 6. Germline assignment: CDR1 SGHTA and CDR2 FQGNSA. The CDR3 sequence is 13 residues long. CDR3 sequence (DNA): TGTGCCAGCATCAGACAGGGCCACTACGAGCAGTACTTC. It translates to CASIRQGHYEQYF.

In this sample, this clonotype turned up many times. The chain recombines TRBV5-6 with TRBJ1-6; possible D gene TRBD1, 5 bases. The germline V and J ends were trimmed by 4 bases and 7 bases, with 12 bases remaining between them. Per germline, CDR1 SGHDT and CDR2 YYEEEE. The CDR3 spans 14 residues. CDR3 in DNA: TGTGCCAGCAGCCTCGGGGGGGACAATTCACCCCTCCACTTT. Encoded protein: CASSLGGDNSPLHF.

This chain joins TRBV2 and TRBJ2-7; the D call may be TRBD1 or TRBD2 (5 bases each). Trimming removed 2 bases from V and 1 base from J, with 12 bases in between. The CDR3 is made up of 15 amino acids. Germline V lookup: CDR1 SNHLY, CDR2 FYNNEI. The CDR3 DNA follows: TGTGCCAGCAGTGAATTGGGGGTGAGGTCCTACGAGCAGTACTTC. Protein sequence: CASSELGVRSYEQYF.

The V and J genes are TRBV12-3 or TRBV12-4 and TRBJ2-1; 12 positions match TRBD2. The trim removed 7 bases at V and 5 bases at J, leaving 6 bases unmatched. This CDR3 has 15 residues. CDR3 loop: CASTLAGGPHNEQFF. The CDR3 DNA reads TGTGCCAGCACCCTAGCGGGAGGGCCCCACAATGAGCAGTTCTTC.

Of note for this clonotype: A much bigger clone sits one base away, suggesting this may be a read error. The J gene is TRBJ2-2, the V gene TRBV12-3 or TRBV12-4, with D unclear. V lost 3 bases and J 7 bases, leaving 12 bases between the germline ends. The length of the CDR3 is 14 residues. The CDR3 loop is CASSLGITIGELFF. As DNA, the CDR3 is TGTGCCAGCAGTTTGGGAATCACTATCGGGGAGCTGTTTTTT.